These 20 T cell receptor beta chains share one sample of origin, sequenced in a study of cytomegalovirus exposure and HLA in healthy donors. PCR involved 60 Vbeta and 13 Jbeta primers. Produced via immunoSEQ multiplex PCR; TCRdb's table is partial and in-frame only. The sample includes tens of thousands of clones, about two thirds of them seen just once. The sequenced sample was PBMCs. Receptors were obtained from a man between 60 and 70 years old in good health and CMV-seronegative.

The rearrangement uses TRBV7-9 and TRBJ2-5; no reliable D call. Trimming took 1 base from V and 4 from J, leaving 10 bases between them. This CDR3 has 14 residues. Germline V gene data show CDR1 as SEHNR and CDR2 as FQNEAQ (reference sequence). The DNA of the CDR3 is TGTGCCAGCAGCTTAGTGGCCGGAGTAGAGACCCAGTACTTC. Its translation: CASSLVAGVETQYF.

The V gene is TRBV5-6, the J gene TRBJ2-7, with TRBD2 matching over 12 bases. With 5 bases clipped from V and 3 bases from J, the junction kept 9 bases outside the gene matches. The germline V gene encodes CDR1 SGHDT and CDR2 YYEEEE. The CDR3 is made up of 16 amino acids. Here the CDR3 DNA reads TGTGCCAGCAGTCGACCGACTAGCGGGAGCATCTACGAGCAGTACTTC. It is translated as CASSRPTSGSIYEQYF.

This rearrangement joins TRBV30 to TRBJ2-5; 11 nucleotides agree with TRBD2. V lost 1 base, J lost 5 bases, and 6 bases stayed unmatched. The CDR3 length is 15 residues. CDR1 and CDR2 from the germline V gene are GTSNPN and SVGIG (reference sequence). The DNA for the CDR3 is TGTGCCTGGAGTGCCCACTCTAGCGGGGGGGAGACCCAGTACTTC. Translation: CAWSAHSSGGETQYF.

DNA for the CDR3: TGTGCCAGCAGCTTGGTGACGGGGGTCTCCTACGAGCAGTACTTC. This codes for CASSLVTGVSYEQYF. The rearrangement joins TRBV5-6 to TRBJ2-7; the D gene is possibly TRBD2 (6 bases). Germline CDR1 SGHDT, CDR2 YYEEEE. The length of the CDR3 is 15 residues. Trimming pared 0 bases from V and 0 bases from J, leaving 10 bases between.

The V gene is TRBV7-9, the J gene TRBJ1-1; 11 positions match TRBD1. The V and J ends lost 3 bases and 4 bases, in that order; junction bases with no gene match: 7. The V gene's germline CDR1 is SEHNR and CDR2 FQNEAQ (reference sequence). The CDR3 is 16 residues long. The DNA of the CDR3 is TGTGCCAGCAGCTTTGGGACAGGGGGGTTGGCCACTGAAGCTTTCTTT. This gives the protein CASSFGTGGLATEAFF.

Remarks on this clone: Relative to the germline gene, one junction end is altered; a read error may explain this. The CDR3, as DNA: TGTGCCAGCAGCTTAGCCCGACTAGCGGGGGGGCCTGAGAACTTC. The encoded protein is CASSLARLAGGPENF. V usage is TRBV7-9 and J usage is TRBJ2-5; 14 nucleotides agree with TRBD2. The length of the CDR3 is 15 residues. Germline CDR1 is SEHNR and CDR2 is FQNEAQ (reference sequence).

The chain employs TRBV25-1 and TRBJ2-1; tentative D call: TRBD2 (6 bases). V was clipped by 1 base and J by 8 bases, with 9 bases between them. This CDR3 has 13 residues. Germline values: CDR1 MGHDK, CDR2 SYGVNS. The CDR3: CASSEFGRHEQFF. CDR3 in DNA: TGTGCCAGCAGTGAATTTGGGAGGCATGAGCAGTTCTTC.

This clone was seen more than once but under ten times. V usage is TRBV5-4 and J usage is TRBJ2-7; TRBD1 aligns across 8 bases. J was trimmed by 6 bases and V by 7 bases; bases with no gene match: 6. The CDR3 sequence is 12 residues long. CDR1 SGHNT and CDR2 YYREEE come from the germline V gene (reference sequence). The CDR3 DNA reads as TGTGCCAGCGGAGGACAGGGATTCGAGCAGTACTTC. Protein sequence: CASGGQGFEQYF.

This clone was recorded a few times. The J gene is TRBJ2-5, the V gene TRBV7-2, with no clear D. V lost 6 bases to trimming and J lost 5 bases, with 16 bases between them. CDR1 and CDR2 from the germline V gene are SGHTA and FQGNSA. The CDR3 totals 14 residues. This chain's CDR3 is CASSVQVGGETQYF. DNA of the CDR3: TGTGCCAGCAGTGTCCAGGTCGGTGGCGAGACCCAGTACTTC.

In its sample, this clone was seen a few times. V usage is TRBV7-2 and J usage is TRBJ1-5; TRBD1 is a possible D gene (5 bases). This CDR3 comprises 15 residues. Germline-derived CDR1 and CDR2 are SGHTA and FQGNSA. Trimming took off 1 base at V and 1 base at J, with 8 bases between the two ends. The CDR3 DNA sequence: TGTGCCAGCAGCTTAGGACAGTCCAGCAATCAGCCCCAGCATTTT. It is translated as CASSLGQSSNQPQHF.

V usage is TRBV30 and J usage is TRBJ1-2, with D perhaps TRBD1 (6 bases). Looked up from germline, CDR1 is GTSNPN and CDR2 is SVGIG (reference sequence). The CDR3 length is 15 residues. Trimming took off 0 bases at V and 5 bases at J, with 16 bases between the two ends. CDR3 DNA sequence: TGTGCCTGGAGTGTAGGGGCAGGGGTAGGGTATGGCTACACCTTC. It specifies CAWSVGAGVGYGYTF.

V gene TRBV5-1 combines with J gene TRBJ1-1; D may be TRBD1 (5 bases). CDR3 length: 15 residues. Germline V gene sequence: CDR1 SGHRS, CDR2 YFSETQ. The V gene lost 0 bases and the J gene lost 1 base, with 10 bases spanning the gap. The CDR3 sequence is CASSLDGGKNTEAFF. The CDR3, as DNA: TGCGCCAGCAGCTTGGATGGGGGGAAGAACACTGAAGCTTTCTTT.

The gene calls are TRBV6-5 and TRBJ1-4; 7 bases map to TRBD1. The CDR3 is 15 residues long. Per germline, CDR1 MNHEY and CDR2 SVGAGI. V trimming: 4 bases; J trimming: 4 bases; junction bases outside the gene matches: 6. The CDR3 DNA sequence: TGTGCCAGCAGTTTCACGACAGGGATTAATGAAAAACTGTTTTTT. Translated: CASSFTTGINEKLFF.

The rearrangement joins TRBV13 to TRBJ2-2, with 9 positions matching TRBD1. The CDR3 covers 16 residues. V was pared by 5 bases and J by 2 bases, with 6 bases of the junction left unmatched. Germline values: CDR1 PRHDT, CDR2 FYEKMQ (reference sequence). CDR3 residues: CASSGDRAHNTGELFF. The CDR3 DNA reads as TGTGCCAGCAGCGGGGACAGGGCACACAACACCGGGGAGCTGTTTTTT.

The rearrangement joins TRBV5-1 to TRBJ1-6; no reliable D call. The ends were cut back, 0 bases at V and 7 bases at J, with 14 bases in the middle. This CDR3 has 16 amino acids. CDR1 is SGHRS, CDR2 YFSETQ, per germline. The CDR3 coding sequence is TGCGCCAGCAGCTTGGAGCCACTAACTTCCAATTCACCCCTCCACTTT. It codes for CASSLEPLTSNSPLHF.

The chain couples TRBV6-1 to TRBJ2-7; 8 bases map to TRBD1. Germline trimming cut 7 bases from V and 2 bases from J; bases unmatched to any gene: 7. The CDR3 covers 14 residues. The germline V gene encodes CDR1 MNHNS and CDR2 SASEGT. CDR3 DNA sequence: TGTGCCAGCACTCGACAGGGGTTGACCTACGAGCAGTACTTC. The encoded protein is CASTRQGLTYEQYF.

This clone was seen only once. The CDR3 here is CASGLAGGNEQFF. CDR3 DNA sequence: TGCGCCAGCGGACTAGCGGGCGGCAATGAGCAGTTCTTC. The V gene is TRBV4-1, the J gene TRBJ2-1; 11 bases align to TRBD2. The germline V gene encodes CDR1 MGHRA and CDR2 YSYEKL. This CDR3 is built from 13 residues. The V gene end was trimmed by 8 bases and the J gene end by 6 bases; junction bases not matched to a gene: 3.

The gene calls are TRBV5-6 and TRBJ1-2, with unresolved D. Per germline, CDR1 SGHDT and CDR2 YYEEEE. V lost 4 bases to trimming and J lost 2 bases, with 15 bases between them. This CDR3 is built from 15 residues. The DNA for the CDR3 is TGTGCCAGCAGCATCGACCCCGAGGGAAACTATGGCTACACCTTC. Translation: CASSIDPEGNYGYTF. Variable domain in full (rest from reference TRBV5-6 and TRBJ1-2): DAGVTQSPTHLIKTRGQQVTLRCSPKSGHDTVSWYQQALGQGPQFIFQYYEEEERQRGNFPDRFSGHQFPNYSSELNVNALLLGDSALYLCASSIDPEGNYGYTFGSGTRLTVV.

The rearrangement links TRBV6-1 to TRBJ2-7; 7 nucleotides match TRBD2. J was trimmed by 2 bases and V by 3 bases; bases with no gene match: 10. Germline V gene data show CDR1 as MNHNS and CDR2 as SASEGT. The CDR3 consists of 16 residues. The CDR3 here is CASSEPGLAEPYEQYF. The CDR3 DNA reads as TGTGCCAGCAGTGAGCCCGGGCTAGCGGAACCCTACGAGCAGTACTTC.

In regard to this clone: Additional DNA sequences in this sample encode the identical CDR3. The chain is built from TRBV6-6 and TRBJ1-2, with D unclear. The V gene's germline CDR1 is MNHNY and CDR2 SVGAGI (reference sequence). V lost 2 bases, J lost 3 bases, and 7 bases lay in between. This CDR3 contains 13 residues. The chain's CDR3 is CASSYGTDYGYTF. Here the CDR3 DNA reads TGTGCCAGCAGTTACGGCACAGACTATGGCTACACCTTC.